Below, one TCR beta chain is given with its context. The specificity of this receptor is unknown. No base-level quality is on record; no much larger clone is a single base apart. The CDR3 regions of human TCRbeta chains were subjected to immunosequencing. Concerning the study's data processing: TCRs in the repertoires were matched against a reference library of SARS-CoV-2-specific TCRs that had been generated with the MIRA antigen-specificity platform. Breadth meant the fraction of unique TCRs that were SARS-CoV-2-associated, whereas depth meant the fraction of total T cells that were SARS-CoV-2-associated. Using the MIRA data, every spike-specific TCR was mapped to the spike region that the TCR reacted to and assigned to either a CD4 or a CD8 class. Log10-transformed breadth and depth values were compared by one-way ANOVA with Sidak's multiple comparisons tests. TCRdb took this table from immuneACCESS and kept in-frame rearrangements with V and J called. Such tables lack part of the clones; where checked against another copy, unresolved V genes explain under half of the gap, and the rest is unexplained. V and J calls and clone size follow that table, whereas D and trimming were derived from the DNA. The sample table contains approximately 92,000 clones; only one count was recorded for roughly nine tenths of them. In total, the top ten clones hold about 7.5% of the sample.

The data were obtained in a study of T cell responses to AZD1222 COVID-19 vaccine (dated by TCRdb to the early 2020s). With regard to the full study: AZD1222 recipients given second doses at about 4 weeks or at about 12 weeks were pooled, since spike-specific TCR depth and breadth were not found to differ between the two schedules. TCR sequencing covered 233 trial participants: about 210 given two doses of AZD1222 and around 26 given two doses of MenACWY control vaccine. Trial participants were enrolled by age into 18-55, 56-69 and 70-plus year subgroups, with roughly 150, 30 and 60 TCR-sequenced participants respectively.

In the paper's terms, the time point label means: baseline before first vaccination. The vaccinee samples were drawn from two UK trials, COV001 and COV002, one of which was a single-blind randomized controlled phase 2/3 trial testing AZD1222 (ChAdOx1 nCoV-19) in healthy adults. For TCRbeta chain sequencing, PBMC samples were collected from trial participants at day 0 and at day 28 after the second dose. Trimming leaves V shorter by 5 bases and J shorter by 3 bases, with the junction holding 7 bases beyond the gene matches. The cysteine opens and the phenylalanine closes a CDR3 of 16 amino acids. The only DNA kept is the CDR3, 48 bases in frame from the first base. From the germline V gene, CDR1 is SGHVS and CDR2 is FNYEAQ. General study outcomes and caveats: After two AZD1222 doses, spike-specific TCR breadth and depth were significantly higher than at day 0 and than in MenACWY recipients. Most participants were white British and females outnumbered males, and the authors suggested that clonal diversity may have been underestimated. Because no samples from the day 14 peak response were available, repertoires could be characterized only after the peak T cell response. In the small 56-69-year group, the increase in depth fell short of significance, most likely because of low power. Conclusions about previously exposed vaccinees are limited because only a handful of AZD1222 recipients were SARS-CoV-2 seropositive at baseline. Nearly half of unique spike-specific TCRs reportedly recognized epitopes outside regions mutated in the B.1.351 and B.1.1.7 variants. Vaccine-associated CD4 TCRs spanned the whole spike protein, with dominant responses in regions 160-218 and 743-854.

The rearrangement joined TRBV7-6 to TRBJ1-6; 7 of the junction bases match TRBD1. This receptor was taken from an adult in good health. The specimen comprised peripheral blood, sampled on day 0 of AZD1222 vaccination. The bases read TGTGCCAGCAGCACCCGACAGGGTGACTATAATTCACCCCTCCACTTT. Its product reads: CASSTRQGDYNSPLHF.